A single sample gave rise to the 28 T cell receptor beta chains below, sequenced in a study of CD8 T cells in ankylosing spondylitis. General observations from the study: For ankylosing spondylitis blood, a TCR beta motif of about eight highly homologous variants appeared characteristic.

TCRdb fed the 5' RACE reads into MiXCR, producing one record per CDR3 protein. The sample comprises hundreds of thousands of distinct CDR3 sequences, roughly 13% of which are singletons, and approximately 6.2% rests with the top ten. Antigens for these TCRs are unknown. The source material was blood, either unsorted or a sorted T cell fraction (not recorded which). The receptors shown here come from a male donor with ankylosing spondylitis.

This clonotype was detected many times. The chain couples TRBV9 to TRBJ2-7; possible D gene TRBD1, 6 bases. The CDR3 sequence is 12 residues long. V shed 4 bases and J shed 8 bases, with 13 bases lying between them. The germline V gene has CDR1 SGDLS and CDR2 YYNGEE. Written as DNA, the CDR3 is TGTGCCAGCAGCTCTCAAGGGGGACAGCAGTACTTC. Its protein is CASSSQGGQQYF.

J is TRBJ1-2 and V is TRBV5-1; D is ambiguous. This CDR3 region has 13 residues. CDR1 SGHRS and CDR2 YFSETQ come from the germline V gene. The V end was cut by 4 bases, the J end by 8 bases, with 15 bases between. The CDR3 DNA is TGCGCCAGCAGCACCAGCGGGTCTGGGGGCTACACCTTC. Its protein product is CASSTSGSGGYTF. Drawing the rest from reference TRBV5-1 and TRBJ1-2, the complete variable domain is KAGVTQTPRYLIKTRGQQVTLSCSPISGHRSVSWYQQTPGQGLQFLFEYFSETQRNKGNFPGRFSGRQFSNSRSEMNVSTLELGDSALYLCASSTSGSGGYTFGSGTRLTVV.

This chain uses TRBV25-1 with TRBJ1-6; maybe TRBD1 (5 bases). The CDR3 extends over 15 amino acids. Per the germline V gene, CDR1 is MGHDK and CDR2 is SYGVNS. Trimming pared 7 bases from V and 5 bases from J, leaving 15 bases between. The CDR3: CASTPLGTDNSPLHF. The DNA for the CDR3 is TGTGCCAGCACCCCGTTGGGGACGGATAATTCACCCCTCCACTTT.

This clonotype was counted a few times. V is TRBV5-1 and J is TRBJ1-3; the D gene is possibly TRBD1 (5 bases). The germline CDR1 and CDR2 sequences are SGHRS and YFSETQ. The CDR3 runs to 17 residues. V was shortened by 1 base and J by 4 bases, with 18 bases between the two germline ends. Written as DNA, the CDR3 is TGCGCCAGCAGCTTGTGGGTCGGCAGGGCGCGAGGAAACACCATATATTTT. This sequence encodes CASSLWVGRARGNTIYF.

This clonotype was detected only a few times. The rearrangement links TRBV11-2 to TRBJ2-2; 9 nucleotides line up with TRBD2. In germline, CDR1 is SGHAT, CDR2 FQNNGV. The CDR3 sequence is 16 residues long. The ends lost 5 bases at V and 3 bases at J; junction bases unmatched: 7. CDR3 in DNA: TGTGCCAGCAGCCGTAGCGGGAGTTGGGACACCGGGGAGCTGTTTTTT. Its translation: CASSRSGSWDTGELFF.

The CDR3 DNA is TGCAGTGCTACAAGGGCCGGGACAGGGGGCGGCTACACCTTC. This sequence encodes CSATRAGTGGGYTF. The chain employs TRBV20-1 and TRBJ1-2; 12 nucleotides agree with TRBD1. From germline, CDR1 is DFQATT and CDR2 SNEGSKA (reference sequence). This CDR3 is built from 14 residues. V lost 4 bases to trimming and J lost 8 bases; unmatched junction nucleotides: 8.

This clonotype has only a few counts. This chain connects TRBV20-1 to TRBJ2-5; D might be TRBD2 (5 bases). Trimming took 4 bases from V and 1 from J, leaving 16 bases between them. Per the germline V gene, CDR1 is DFQATT and CDR2 is SNEGSKA (reference sequence). This CDR3 has 15 amino acids. CDR3 region: CSATPTEGSQETQYF. The CDR3 DNA sequence: TGCAGTGCTACCCCGACCGAGGGCAGCCAAGAGACCCAGTACTTC.

The V gene is TRBV6-1, the J gene TRBJ1-1; D perhaps matches TRBD1 (6 bases). The V end was cut by 11 bases, the J end by 1 base, with 14 bases between. CDR1 MNHNS and CDR2 SASEGT come from the germline V gene. The CDR3 is 13 residues long. CDR3 DNA sequence: TGTGCCTTAGACAGGCCATCGAACACTGAAGCTTTCTTT. It yields the protein CALDRPSNTEAFF.

The J gene is TRBJ2-5, the V gene TRBV20-1; D is ambiguous. The CDR3 spans 13 residues. Per the germline V gene, CDR1 is DFQATT and CDR2 is SNEGSKA (reference sequence). V was cut by 1 base and J by 2 bases, with 8 bases left in between. DNA of the CDR3: TGCAGTGCTAGAGTGGTCGCTCAAGAGACCCAGTACTTC. Translation gives CSARVVAQETQYF.

The J gene is TRBJ2-2, the V gene TRBV7-9; 10 bases are shared with TRBD2. V trimming: 6 bases; J trimming: 7 bases; junction bases outside the gene matches: 8. Germline V lookup: CDR1 SEHNR, CDR2 FQNEAQ (reference sequence). The CDR3 has 15 amino acids. CDR3 DNA sequence: TGTGCCAGCAGGCCGGGATTAGCGGGAGGCGGGGAGCTGTTTTTT. Translated, it gives CASRPGLAGGGELFF.

This chain connects TRBV20-1 to TRBJ1-2; D unclear. CDR3 length: 13 residues. V dropped 0 bases and J dropped 6 bases, with 11 bases sitting between them. CDR1 DFQATT and CDR2 SNEGSKA come from the germline V gene (reference sequence). The CDR3 region has the DNA TGCAGTGCTAGAGAGGGAGACGTGCATGGCTACACCTTC. This codes for CSAREGDVHGYTF.

This clonotype was seen at least ten times. The J gene is TRBJ2-1, the V gene TRBV3-1, with D uncertain. The germline CDR1 and CDR2 sequences are LGHDT and YNNKEL (reference sequence). The V end was cut by 3 bases, the J end by 4 bases, with 7 bases between. This CDR3 contains 13 residues. The CDR3 nucleotides are TGTGCCAGCAGCCATGATCGTTACAATGAGCAGTTCTTC. This translates into CASSHDRYNEQFF.

The chain is built from TRBV4-1 and TRBJ1-5; D unclear. CDR1 is MGHRA and CDR2 is YSYEKL in the germline V gene. CDR3 length: 13 residues. Trimming took off 4 bases at V and 4 bases at J, with 8 bases between the two ends. CDR3 DNA: TGCGCCAGCAGCCCAACAGATAATCAGCCCCAGCATTTT. This translates into CASSPTDNQPQHF.

The chain carries TRBV6-1 and TRBJ1-5; TRBD1 might be the D (5 bases). The germline gives CDR1 MNHNS, CDR2 SASEGT. Trimming cost V 2 bases and J 3 bases, with 14 bases left between them. CDR3 length: 16 residues. The CDR3 reads CASSETPGGSNQPQHF. CDR3 bases: TGTGCCAGCAGTGAAACTCCCGGGGGGTCCAATCAGCCCCAGCATTTT.

This chain's CDR3 is CSVGGTGYNEQFF. CDR3 in DNA: TGCAGCGTTGGGGGCACAGGGTACAATGAGCAGTTCTTC. V gene TRBV29-1 combines with J gene TRBJ2-1, with a weak D call TRBD1 (6 bases). This CDR3 comprises 13 residues. The V end was cut by 4 bases, the J end by 4 bases, with 11 bases between. Germline V gives CDR1 SQVTM, CDR2 ANQGSEA.

In DNA, the CDR3 is TGTGCCAGCAGGGTCCTAGGTACAGATACGCAGTATTTT. Its translation: CASRVLGTDTQYF. The chain links TRBV12-3 or TRBV12-4 to TRBJ2-3; D is ambiguous. The CDR3 contains 13 residues. V dropped 6 bases and J dropped 3 bases, with 10 bases sitting between them.

V is TRBV13 and J is TRBJ2-1; D is unresolved. V was pared by 0 bases and J by 9 bases, with 12 bases between. Germline-derived CDR1 and CDR2 are PRHDT and FYEKMQ (reference sequence). The CDR3 consists of 14 residues. In DNA form, the CDR3 reads TGTGCCAGCAGCTTAGGCTCCCTGCCACTTGAGCAGTTCTTC. Protein sequence: CASSLGSLPLEQFF.

This clonotype came up a few times. The chain carries TRBV10-3 and TRBJ2-7, with 7 nucleotides matching TRBD2. The CDR3 is 14 residues long. V lost 6 bases and J lost 5; bases outside the gene matches: 10. Germline V gene lookup returns CDR1 ENHRY and CDR2 SYGVKD. CDR3 sequence reads: CAISDPGLSHEQYV. The CDR3 nucleotides read TGTGCCATCAGCGACCCGGGACTATCCCACGAGCAGTACGTC.

CDR3 sequence: CASRGTSGIYEQYF. The CDR3 nucleotides are TGCGCCAGCAGGGGGACTAGCGGGATCTACGAGCAGTACTTC. The V gene is TRBV5-1, the J gene TRBJ2-7; 13 bases are shared with TRBD2. Germline lookup yields CDR1 SGHRS and CDR2 YFSETQ. The V and J ends lost 5 bases and 3 bases, in that order; junction bases with no gene match: 2. The CDR3 extends over 14 amino acids.

This clonotype was detected once. Here the CDR3 reads CASITSGSAGELFF. The CDR3 region has the DNA TGTGCCAGCATTACTAGCGGGAGTGCCGGGGAGCTGTTTTTT. The V gene is TRBV12-3 or TRBV12-4, the J gene TRBJ2-2, with 11 positions matching TRBD2. The junction had 4 bases not matched to a gene; V was cut back by 7 bases and J by 6 bases. CDR3 length: 14 residues.

This clonotype was observed a few times. The chain carries TRBV2 and TRBJ2-5; possible D gene TRBD2, 6 bases. CDR3 length: 15 residues. CDR1 and CDR2 from the germline V gene are SNHLY and FYNNEI. The V and J ends lost 6 bases and 3 bases respectively, with 17 bases between them. The CDR3 coding sequence is TGTGCCAGCAGACGCAGGGAGGATACGAAAGAGACCCAGTACTTC. Encoded protein: CASRRREDTKETQYF. The variable domain in full, with the rest retrieved from reference TRBV2 and TRBJ2-5, is EPEVTQTPSHQVTQMGQEVILRCVPISNHLYFYWYRQILGQKVEFLVSFYNNEISEKSEIFDDQFSVERPDGSNFTLKIRSTKLEDSAMYFCASRRREDTKETQYFGPGTRLLVL.

This clonotype was detected only a few times. This chain links TRBV4-1 with TRBJ1-4, with TRBD1 matching over 8 bases. The CDR3 consists of 17 residues. Germline V CDR1 and CDR2: MGHRA, YSYEKL. The J segment lost 0 bases and the V segment lost 1 base, leaving 4 bases of the junction unmatched. CDR3 residues: CASSQARGLSTNEKLFF. CDR3 in DNA: TGCGCCAGCAGCCAAGCCAGGGGGCTCTCAACTAATGAAAAACTGTTTTTT.

In this sample, this clonotype turned up many times. This chain connects TRBV18 to TRBJ1-1, with TRBD1 identical over 8 bases. V dropped 3 bases and J dropped 5; count of bases not matched to a gene: 5. The germline V gene encodes CDR1 KGHSH and CDR2 LQKENI. The CDR3 totals 14 residues. CDR3 sequence (DNA): TGTGCCAGCTCACCGACAGGGGTAGGGACTGAAGCTTTCTTT. It translates to CASSPTGVGTEAFF.

This clonotype was counted between two and nine times. The chain is built from TRBV12-3 or TRBV12-4 and TRBJ1-2; the D is unclear. The V gene lost 6 bases and the J gene lost 5 bases, with 19 bases spanning the gap. This CDR3 is built from 15 residues. CDR3 region: CASSPHPGDRYGYTF. The CDR3 DNA reads as TGTGCCAGCAGCCCCCATCCCGGGGATCGTTATGGCTACACCTTC.

This clonotype was counted a few times. This chain connects TRBV6-5 to TRBJ2-1; 8 bases match TRBD2. CDR1 MNHEY and CDR2 SVGAGI come from the germline V gene. V trimming: 1 base; J trimming: 3 bases; junction bases outside the gene matches: 5. The CDR3 has 16 amino acids. CDR3 nucleotides: TGTGCCAGCAGTTACTGGGGGACTAGGGACTACAATGAGCAGTTCTTC. It yields the protein CASSYWGTRDYNEQFF.

This clonotype was seen a few times. V usage is TRBV14 and J usage is TRBJ2-5; possibly TRBD2 for D (6 bases). The V and J ends lost 2 bases and 0 bases respectively, with 10 bases between them. Germline lookup yields CDR1 SGHDN and CDR2 FVKESK. The CDR3 consists of 15 residues. CDR3 in amino acids: CASSQQGGYQETQYF. CDR3 bases: TGTGCCAGCAGCCAACAAGGAGGGTACCAAGAGACCCAGTACTTC.

This clonotype was observed a few times. V and J are TRBV5-1 and TRBJ2-3; a weak D match, TRBD1 (5 bases). CDR3 length equals 16 residues. V lost 0 bases, J lost 0 bases, and 11 bases lay in between. The germline CDR1 and CDR2 sequences are SGHRS and YFSETQ. The CDR3 region is CASSLARAGSTDTQYF. CDR3 nucleotide sequence: TGCGCCAGCAGCTTGGCCCGGGCAGGGAGCACAGATACGCAGTATTTT.

A note on this clonotype: Compared with germline, one end of the junction differs, possibly owing to a read error. V usage is TRBV2 and J usage is TRBJ2-5; TRBD2 might be the D (6 bases). Germline V gives CDR1 SNHLY, CDR2 FYNNEI. The CDR3 extends over 14 amino acids. The CDR3 DNA follows: TGTGCCAGCGATAAGGCGGGATCGCAAGAGACCCTGTACTTC. The encoded protein is CASDKAGSQETLYF.